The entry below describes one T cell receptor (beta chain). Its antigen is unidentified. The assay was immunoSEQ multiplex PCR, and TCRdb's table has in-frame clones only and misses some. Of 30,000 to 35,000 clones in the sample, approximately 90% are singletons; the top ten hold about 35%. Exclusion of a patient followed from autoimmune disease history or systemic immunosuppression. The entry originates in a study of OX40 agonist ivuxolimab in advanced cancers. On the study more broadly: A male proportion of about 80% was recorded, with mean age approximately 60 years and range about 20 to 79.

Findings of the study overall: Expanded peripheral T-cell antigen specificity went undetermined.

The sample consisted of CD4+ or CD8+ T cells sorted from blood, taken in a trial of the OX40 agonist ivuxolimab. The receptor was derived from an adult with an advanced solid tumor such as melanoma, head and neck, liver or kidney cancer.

The CDR3 region has the DNA TGCAGCGGAGTGGGGGGTTTGGGGGACGAGCAGTACTTC. Its protein product is CSGVGGLGDEQYF. The chain links TRBV29-1 to TRBJ2-7; maybe TRBD2 (6 bases). The CDR3 length is 13 residues. V lost 7 bases and J lost 5, with 18 bases in between. Germline V gives CDR1 SQVTM, CDR2 ANQGSEA.